Listed here are 19 T cell receptor beta chains from one sample, sequenced in a study of T cell changes during pregnancy in multiple sclerosis. TCRdb's table, derived via immunoSEQ multiplex PCR, lists solely in-frame clones and lacks some. The sample has more than 45,000 clones, 93% seen once. The sample consisted of CD8+ T cells from peripheral blood mononuclear cells, taken in the second trimester of pregnancy. These receptors were collected from a female donor with multiple sclerosis, enrolled in a pregnancy study.

The rearrangement uses TRBV9 and TRBJ2-3, with 12 bases lining up with TRBD1. Trimming removed 4 bases from V and 5 bases from J; junction bases left unmatched: 8. CDR3 length equals 16 residues. Germline CDR1 reads SGDLS; CDR2 reads YYNGEE. CDR3 sequence: CASSFPGTGGEDTQYF. The CDR3 DNA reads TGTGCCAGCAGCTTTCCCGGGACAGGGGGCGAAGATACGCAGTATTTT.

The rearrangement links TRBV21-1 to TRBJ2-1; the D segment call TRBD2 is taken from the table without a DNA check. TRBV21-1 is a listed pseudogene. This CDR3 comprises 16 residues. The CDR3, as DNA: TGTGCCAGCAGCAAAGAGGAGAGCGGGGGCTACAATGAGCAGTTCTTC. Amino acids: CASSKEESGGYNEQFF.

Only one count was recorded for this clone. V usage is TRBV19 and J usage is TRBJ2-7; tentatively, D is TRBD1 (6 bases). The CDR3 runs to 15 residues. Germline loops: CDR1 LNHDA, CDR2 SQIVND (reference sequence). V was shortened by 0 bases and J by 3 bases, with 12 bases between the two germline ends. CDR3 amino acids: CASSIDLDSRYEQYF. In DNA form, the CDR3 reads TGTGCCAGTAGTATAGATTTGGACAGCCGCTACGAGCAGTACTTC.

The V call is TRBV7-2, the J call TRBJ2-2; 7 bases align to TRBD1. In germline, CDR1 is SGHTA, CDR2 FQGNSA. V shed 2 bases and J 1 base; nucleotides not matched to a gene: 4. This CDR3 spans 16 amino acids. CDR3 nucleotides: TGTGCCAGCAGCTTAACGAGGGGGCAGAACACCGGGGAGCTGTTTTTT. Translation gives CASSLTRGQNTGELFF.

This chain links TRBV10-3 with TRBJ1-1; 7 bases fit TRBD1. Germline V lookup: CDR1 ENHRY, CDR2 SYGVKD. V lost 6 bases, J lost 3 bases, and 7 bases stayed unmatched. The CDR3 is made up of 14 amino acids. CDR3 coding DNA: TGTGCCATCAGGGTACAGGGGAGAGACACTGAAGCTTTCTTT. Translated, it gives CAIRVQGRDTEAFF.

V usage is TRBV10-3 and J usage is TRBJ2-3; TRBD2 matches 7 bases. The germline gives CDR1 ENHRY, CDR2 SYGVKD. J was trimmed by 4 bases and V by 8 bases; bases with no gene match: 9. The CDR3 is made up of 14 amino acids. CDR3 nucleotide sequence: TGTGCCATCCAAACTGGGGGGGATTCAGATACGCAGTATTTT. This encodes CAIQTGGDSDTQYF.

The chain carries TRBV7-2 and TRBJ2-1; D may be TRBD2 (5 bases). Germline V CDR1 and CDR2: SGHTA, FQGNSA. The CDR3 covers 15 residues. Trimming left V 2 bases short and J 6 bases short, with 14 bases between. The CDR3 here is CASSLTSSRGNEQFF. The DNA for the CDR3 is TGTGCCAGCAGCTTAACCTCGTCCCGGGGCAATGAGCAGTTCTTC.

CDR3 loop: CASKRGNTEAFF. The CDR3 nucleotides read TGTGCCAGCAAGCGGGGGAACACTGAAGCTTTCTTT. This chain joins TRBV6-5 and TRBJ1-1; D unclear. V was trimmed by 7 bases and J by 1 base, leaving 7 bases between them. From germline, CDR1 is MNHEY and CDR2 SVGAGI. The CDR3 is 12 residues long.

This clone was found once. V usage is TRBV14 and J usage is TRBJ2-1, with TRBD1 as a possible D gene (5 bases). Germline CDR1 reads SGHDN; CDR2 reads FVKESK. Trimming shortened V by 4 bases and J by 12 bases, and 19 bases separated the two germline ends. This CDR3 has 14 residues. CDR3 DNA: TGTGCCAGCAGCCCTCATGGACATCCCCGTGGGCAGTTCTTC. Protein: CASSPHGHPRGQFF.

The chain couples TRBV15 to TRBJ2-6; 11 bases line up with TRBD1. CDR3 length: 17 residues. V lost 4 bases, J lost 2 bases, and 4 bases stayed unmatched. The germline V gene encodes CDR1 LNHNV and CDR2 YYDKDF (reference sequence). DNA for the CDR3: TGTGCCACCAGCATAGGACAGGGGGCGACTGGGGCCAACGTCCTGACTTTC. Its translation: CATSIGQGATGANVLTF.

The chain combines TRBV28 with TRBJ1-1, with D unresolved. The length of the CDR3 is 12 residues. Germline CDR1 MDHEN, CDR2 SYDVKM. Trimming removed 6 bases at V and 0 bases at J, with 5 bases between. The CDR3 spells CASRDLNTEAFF. CDR3 DNA sequence: TGTGCCAGCAGGGACTTGAACACTGAAGCTTTCTTT.

The chain carries TRBV7-9 and TRBJ2-7; the match to TRBD1 covers 10 bases. The length of the CDR3 is 13 residues. With V trimmed by 8 bases and J by 2 bases, 3 bases remained unmatched. The germline V gene encodes CDR1 SEHNR and CDR2 FQNEAQ (reference sequence). The CDR3, as DNA: TGTGCCAGCGGCGGACAGGGGGCCTACGAGCAGTACTTC. Its translation is CASGGQGAYEQYF.

The J gene is TRBJ2-7, the V gene TRBV7-9, with 12 bases fitting TRBD1. The CDR3 runs 16 residues. CDR1 and CDR2 (germline): SEHNR, FQNEAQ (reference sequence). V was pared by 2 bases and J by 4 bases, with 6 bases of the junction left unmatched. The CDR3 loop reads CASSLFPGQGAYEQYF. CDR3 sequence (DNA): TGTGCCAGCAGCTTATTCCCGGGACAGGGGGCTTACGAGCAGTACTTC.

The chain uses TRBV7-9 and TRBJ2-5; D possibly corresponds to TRBD2 (6 bases). The V and J ends lost 6 bases and 2 bases respectively, with 16 bases between them. CDR3 length: 15 residues. Germline V gene data show CDR1 as SEHNR and CDR2 as FQNEAQ (reference sequence). For the CDR3, the DNA is TGTGCCAGCAGTCGCGACACTAGCTTACAAGAGACCCAGTACTTC. It yields the protein CASSRDTSLQETQYF.

CDR3 loop: CASSQTVGDGYTF. CDR3 nucleotide sequence: TGTGCCAGCAGTCAGACAGTTGGCGATGGCTACACCTTC. The V call is TRBV11-2, the J call TRBJ1-2; maybe TRBD1 (5 bases). Germline CDR1 reads SGHAT; CDR2 reads FQNNGV. V was pared by 6 bases and J by 6 bases, with 14 bases between. This CDR3 is 13 amino acids long.

The CDR3 DNA sequence: TGTGCCTGGAGTGTTTCGGGGGACCAGTTCTTC. It is translated as CAWSVSGDQFF. The rearrangement joins TRBV30 to TRBJ2-1; tentative D call: TRBD2 (6 bases). V was cut by 0 bases and J by 13 bases, with 10 bases left in between. The CDR3 has 11 amino acids. CDR1 and CDR2 (germline): GTSNPN, SVGIG (reference sequence).

The chain links TRBV27 to TRBJ2-1; 10 positions agree with TRBD1. V was clipped by 2 bases and J by 7 bases; unmatched bases: 5. CDR3 length: 15 residues. Germline V gene data show CDR1 as MNHEY and CDR2 as SMNVEV (reference sequence). The CDR3 loop reads CASSLEGDRGNEQFF. Written as DNA, the CDR3 is TGTGCCAGCAGTTTAGAAGGGGACAGGGGAAATGAGCAGTTCTTC.

This chain joins TRBV27 and TRBJ1-4, with D hard to call. This CDR3 comprises 13 residues. The V gene lost 7 bases and the J gene lost 3 bases, with 9 bases spanning the gap. The germline CDR1 and CDR2 sequences are MNHEY and SMNVEV (reference sequence). CDR3 residues: CASKQPSNEKLFF. The CDR3, as DNA: TGTGCCAGCAAACAGCCCTCTAATGAAAAACTGTTTTTT.

The genes are TRBV25-1 and TRBJ1-2; a weak D match, TRBD1 (5 bases). Germline CDR1 and CDR2: MGHDK and SYGVNS. This CDR3 is built from 11 residues. V lost 4 bases and J lost 8, with 8 bases in between. The CDR3 DNA follows: TGTGCCAGCAGTGCCGGGGGAGGCTACACCTTC. Amino acids: CASSAGGGYTF.